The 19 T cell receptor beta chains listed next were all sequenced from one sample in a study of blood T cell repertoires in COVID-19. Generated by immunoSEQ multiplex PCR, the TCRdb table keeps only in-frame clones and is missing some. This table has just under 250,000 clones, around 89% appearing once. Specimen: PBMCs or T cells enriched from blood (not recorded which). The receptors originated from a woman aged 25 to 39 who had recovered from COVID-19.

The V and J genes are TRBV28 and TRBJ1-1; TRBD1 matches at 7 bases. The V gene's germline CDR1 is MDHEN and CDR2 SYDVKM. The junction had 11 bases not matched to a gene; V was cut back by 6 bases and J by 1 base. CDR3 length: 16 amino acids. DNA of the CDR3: TGTGCCAGCAGGCCCAACAGGGGTTGGGGGAACACTGAAGCTTTCTTT. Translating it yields CASRPNRGWGNTEAFF. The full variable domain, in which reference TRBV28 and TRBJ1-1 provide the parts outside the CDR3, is DVKVTQSSRYLVKRTGEKVFLECVQDMDHENMFWYRQDPGLGLRLIYFSYDVKMKEKGDIPEGYSVSREKKERFSLILESASTNQTSMYLCASRPNRGWGNTEAFFGQGTRLTVV.

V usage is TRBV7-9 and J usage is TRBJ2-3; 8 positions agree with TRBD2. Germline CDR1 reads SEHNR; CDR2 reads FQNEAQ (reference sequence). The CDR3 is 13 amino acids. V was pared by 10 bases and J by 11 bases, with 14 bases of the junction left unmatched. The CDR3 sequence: CATRAGDLKEQYF. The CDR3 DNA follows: TGTGCCACCCGAGCGGGGGACCTGAAGGAGCAGTATTTT.

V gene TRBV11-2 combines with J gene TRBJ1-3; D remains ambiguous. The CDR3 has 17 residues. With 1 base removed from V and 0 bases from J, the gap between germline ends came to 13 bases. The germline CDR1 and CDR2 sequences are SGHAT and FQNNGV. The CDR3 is CASSLVSGISSGNTIYF. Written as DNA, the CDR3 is TGTGCCAGCAGCTTAGTTTCGGGTATCTCCTCTGGAAACACCATATATTTT.

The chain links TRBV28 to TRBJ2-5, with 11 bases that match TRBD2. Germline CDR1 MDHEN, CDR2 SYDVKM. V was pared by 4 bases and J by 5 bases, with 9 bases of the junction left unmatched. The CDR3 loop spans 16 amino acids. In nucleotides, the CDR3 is TGTGCCAGCAGTTATCAGACTAGCGGGGCCCGGGAGACCCAGTACTTC. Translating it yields CASSYQTSGARETQYF.

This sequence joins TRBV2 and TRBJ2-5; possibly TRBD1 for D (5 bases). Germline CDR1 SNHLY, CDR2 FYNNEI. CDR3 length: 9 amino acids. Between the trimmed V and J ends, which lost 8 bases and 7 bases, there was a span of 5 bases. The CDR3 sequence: CASGATQYF. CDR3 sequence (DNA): TGTGCCAGCGGGGCGACCCAGTACTTC.

CDR3 sequence: CASSRTGQEIDTIYF. CDR3 DNA: TGTGCCAGCTCACGAACGGGACAGGAGATAGACACCATATATTTT. The J gene is TRBJ1-3, the V gene TRBV18; 8 nucleotides line up with TRBD1. V lost 4 bases to trimming and J lost 8 bases; unmatched junction nucleotides: 10. The V gene's germline CDR1 is KGHSH and CDR2 LQKENI. This CDR3 comprises 15 residues.

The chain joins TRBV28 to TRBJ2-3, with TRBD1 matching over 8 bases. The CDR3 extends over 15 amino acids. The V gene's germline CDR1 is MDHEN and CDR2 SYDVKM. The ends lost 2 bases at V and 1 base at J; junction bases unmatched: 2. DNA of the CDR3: TGTGCCAGCAGTTTACCGACAGGGGGCACAGATACGCAGTATTTT. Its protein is CASSLPTGGTDTQYF.

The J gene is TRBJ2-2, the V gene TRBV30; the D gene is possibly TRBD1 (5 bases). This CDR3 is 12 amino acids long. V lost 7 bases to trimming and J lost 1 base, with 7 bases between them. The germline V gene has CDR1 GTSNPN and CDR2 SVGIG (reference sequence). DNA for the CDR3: TGTGCCTTCACAGGGAACACCGGGGAGCTGTTTTTT. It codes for CAFTGNTGELFF.

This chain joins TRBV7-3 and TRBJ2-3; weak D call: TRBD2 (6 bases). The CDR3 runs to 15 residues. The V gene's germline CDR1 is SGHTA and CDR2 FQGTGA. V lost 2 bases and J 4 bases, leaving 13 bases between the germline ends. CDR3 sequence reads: CASSLQGGGADTQYF. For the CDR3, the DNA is TGTGCCAGCAGCTTACAGGGCGGCGGGGCAGATACGCAGTATTTT.

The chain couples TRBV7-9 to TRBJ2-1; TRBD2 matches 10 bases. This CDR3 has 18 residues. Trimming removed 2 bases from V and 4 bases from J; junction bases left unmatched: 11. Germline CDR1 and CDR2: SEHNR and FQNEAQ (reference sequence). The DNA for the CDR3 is TGTGCCAGCAGCTTAAATTTCCGGCTAGCGGGGGTTTACAATGAGCAGTTCTTC. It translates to CASSLNFRLAGVYNEQFF.

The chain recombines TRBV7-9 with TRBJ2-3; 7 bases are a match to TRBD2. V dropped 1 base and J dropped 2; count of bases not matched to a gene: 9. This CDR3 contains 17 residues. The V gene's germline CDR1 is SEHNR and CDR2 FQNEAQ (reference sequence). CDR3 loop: CASSLGGAGPPTDTQYF. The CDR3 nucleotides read TGTGCCAGCAGCTTAGGGGGAGCGGGGCCCCCCACAGATACGCAGTATTTT.

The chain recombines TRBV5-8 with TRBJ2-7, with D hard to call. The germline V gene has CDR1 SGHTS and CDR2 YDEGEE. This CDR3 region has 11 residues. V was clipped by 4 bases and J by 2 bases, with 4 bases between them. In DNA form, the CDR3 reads TGTGCCAGCAGCCCTGCCTACGAGCAGTACTTC. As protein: CASSPAYEQYF.

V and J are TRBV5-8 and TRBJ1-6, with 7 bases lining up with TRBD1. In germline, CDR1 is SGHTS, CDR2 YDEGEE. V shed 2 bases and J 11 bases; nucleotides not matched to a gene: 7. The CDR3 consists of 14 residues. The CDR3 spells CASSFDRVGTPLHF. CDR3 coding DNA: TGTGCCAGCAGCTTTGACAGGGTGGGAACACCCCTCCACTTT.

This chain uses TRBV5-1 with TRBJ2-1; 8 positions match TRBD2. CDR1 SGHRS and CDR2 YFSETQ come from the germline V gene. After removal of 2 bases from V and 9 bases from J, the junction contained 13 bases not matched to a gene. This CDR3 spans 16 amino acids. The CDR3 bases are TGCGCCAGCAGCTTAGGGATGAGCGGGAGCCTCCCTGAGCAGTTCTTC. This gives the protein CASSLGMSGSLPEQFF.

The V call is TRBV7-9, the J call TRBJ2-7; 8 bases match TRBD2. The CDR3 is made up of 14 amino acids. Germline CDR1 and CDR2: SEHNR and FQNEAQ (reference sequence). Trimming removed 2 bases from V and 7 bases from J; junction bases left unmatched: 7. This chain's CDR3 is CASSLLREVEEQYF. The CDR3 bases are TGTGCCAGCAGCTTACTGCGGGAGGTTGAAGAGCAGTACTTC.

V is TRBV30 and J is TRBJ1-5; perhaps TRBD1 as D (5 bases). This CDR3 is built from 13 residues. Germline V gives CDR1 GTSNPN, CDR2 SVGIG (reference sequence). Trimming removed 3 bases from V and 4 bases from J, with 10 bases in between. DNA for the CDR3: TGTGCCTGGAGGGCCGGGGGAAATCAGCCCCAGCATTTT. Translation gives CAWRAGGNQPQHF.

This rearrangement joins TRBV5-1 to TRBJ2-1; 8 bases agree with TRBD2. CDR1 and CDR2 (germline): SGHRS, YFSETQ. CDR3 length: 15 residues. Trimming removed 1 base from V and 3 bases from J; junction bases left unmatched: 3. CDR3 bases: TGCGCCAGCAGCTTGCGAGCGGGAGTCTACAATGAGCAGTTCTTC. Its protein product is CASSLRAGVYNEQFF.

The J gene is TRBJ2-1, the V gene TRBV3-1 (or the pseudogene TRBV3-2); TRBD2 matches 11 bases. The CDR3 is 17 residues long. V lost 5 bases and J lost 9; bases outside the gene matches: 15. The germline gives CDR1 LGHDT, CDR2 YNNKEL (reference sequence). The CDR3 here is CASSAHYIAGGPGEQFF. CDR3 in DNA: TGTGCCAGCAGCGCGCACTATATAGCGGGAGGGCCAGGTGAGCAGTTCTTC.

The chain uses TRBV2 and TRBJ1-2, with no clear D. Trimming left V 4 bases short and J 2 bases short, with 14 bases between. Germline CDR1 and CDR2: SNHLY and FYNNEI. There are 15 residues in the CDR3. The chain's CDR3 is CASSVATDPNYGYTF. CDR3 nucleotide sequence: TGTGCCAGCAGTGTAGCCACTGATCCGAACTATGGCTACACCTTC.